Listed below are T cell receptor beta chains from one sample, sequenced in a study of blood T cell repertoires in COVID-19. Method: immunoSEQ multiplex PCR; TCRdb's copy keeps in-frame clones and lacks some. The sample has about 220,000 clones, roughly 80% seen once. Sample: peripheral blood. The receptors shown here come from an older woman with COVID-19, enrolled during active disease. CDR3s include the opening cysteine and the closing phenylalanine or tryptophan. D genes are given only for firm matches. A clone size is listed for some rows: how often the clone was seen (once, few, many), or a class if it is expanded.

v_gene	abundance	d_gene	j_gene	CDR3nt	CDR3aa
TRBV5-1	once	-	TRBJ1-5	TGCGCCAGCAGCTTATCAAGCAATCAGCCCCAGCATTTT	CASSLSSNQPQHF
TRBV10-3	-	-	TRBJ1-2	TGTGCCATCAGTGAGGGGGAGGGCTCTGGTTATGGCTACACCTTC	CAISEGEGSGYGYTF
TRBV5-1	-	-	TRBJ2-7	TGCGCCAGCAGCTTGTACGGGGACACGCGGGAGCAGTACTTC	CASSLYGDTREQYF
TRBV7-9	-	TRBD1	TRBJ1-1	TGTGCCAGCAGCTTAGACGGGACAGGAGAAGCTTTCTTT	CASSLDGTGEAFF
TRBV28	few	-	TRBJ1-2	TGTGCCAGCAGCCCCGGACAGCCCTATGGCTACACCTTC	CASSPGQPYGYTF
TRBV27	-	-	TRBJ1-6	TGTGCCAGCAGCCCTCGCGGTTCAATTAATTCACCCCTCCACTTT	CASSPRGSINSPLHF
TRBV9	once	-	TRBJ1-3	TGTGCCAGCAGCGTAATCCCGAGCTCTGGAAACACCATATATTTT	CASSVIPSSGNTIYF
TRBV4-3	few	-	TRBJ2-6	TGCGCCAGCAGCCAAGAAACAGGGAGCGCTTCTGGGGCCAACGTCCTGACTTTC	CASSQETGSASGANVLTF
TRBV11-2	-	TRBD2	TRBJ2-1	TGTGCCAGCAGCTTAAGTGGTGGACTAGCGGCCTACAATGAGCAGTTCTTC	CASSLSGGLAAYNEQFF
TRBV28	-	TRBD1	TRBJ2-5	TGTGCCAGCTGCCAGGGGGCGGAGACCCAGTACTTC	CASCQGAETQYF
TRBV28	few	-	TRBJ2-5	TGTGCCAGCAGTTTGGAGCGGTTGACCCAGTACTTC	CASSLERLTQYF
TRBV3-1/TRBV3-2	-	-	TRBJ1-2	TGTGCCAGCAGCCAACAGGCCGCCCTGGGCTATGGCTACACCTTC	CASSQQAALGYGYTF
TRBV29-1	-	-	TRBJ1-1	TGCAGCGTTGAAGACCGACAGGCAAGAAACACTGAAGCTTTCTTT	CSVEDRQARNTEAFF
TRBV11-3	-	TRBD1	TRBJ2-1	TGTGCCAGCAGCCGGACAGGTTATGAGCAGTTCTTC	CASSRTGYEQFF
TRBV6-2/TRBV6-3	-	-	TRBJ2-7	TGTGCCAGCAGTTATCATGGGGGACTCTACGAGCAGTACTTC	CASSYHGGLYEQYF
TRBV7-8	-	TRBD1	TRBJ2-7	TGTGCCAGCAGCTTGGACAGGCGGAACATCTACGAGCAGTACTTC	CASSLDRRNIYEQYF
TRBV3-1/TRBV3-2	-	TRBD2	TRBJ2-7	TGTGCCAGCAGCCAAGATGGGACTAGCGGTTACTACGAGCAGTACTTC	CASSQDGTSGYYEQYF
TRBV28	once	TRBD1	TRBJ2-2	TGTGCCAGCAGTTCCCCCTTGGGGACAGCCAAGGCCGGGGAGCTGTTTTTT	CASSSPLGTAKAGELFF
TRBV28	-	TRBD2	TRBJ2-1	TGTGCCAGCACCGGTTTAGCGGGCCTGGGGAACAATGAGCAGTTCTTC	CASTGLAGLGNNEQFF
TRBV7-2	-	-	TRBJ2-5	TGTGCCAGCAGCACCTCGAGACAAGAGACCCAGTACTTC	CASSTSRQETQYF
TRBV7-9	-	TRBD1	TRBJ1-2	TGTGCCAGCAGCTTTGGACAGGGGAGAGGGGGCTACACCTTC	CASSFGQGRGGYTF
TRBV24-1	once	TRBD1	TRBJ1-5	TGTGCCACCAGTGACCCTAGACAGGGTAGCAATCAGCCCCAGCATTTT	CATSDPRQGSNQPQHF
TRBV19	-	-	TRBJ1-5	TGTGCCAGTAGTATAGTACAGGGAGGCAATCAGCCCCAGCATTTT	CASSIVQGGNQPQHF
TRBV4-3	-	-	TRBJ1-6	TGCGCCAGCAGCCAAGACCGGGGGGGCGACTATAATTCACCCCTCCACTTT	CASSQDRGGDYNSPLHF
TRBV29-1	-	-	TRBJ2-6	TGCAGCGTGGGGACAACCCTCAACTCTGGGGCCAACGTCCTGACTTTC	CSVGTTLNSGANVLTF
TRBV9	-	-	TRBJ2-7	TGTGCCAGCAGCCCAGAAAGGGGCGTAGGCACCTACGAGCAGTACTTC	CASSPERGVGTYEQYF
TRBV6-1	-	-	TRBJ1-6	TGTGCCAGCAGTGACAACGGGGGGGCCTCACCCCTCCACTTT	CASSDNGGASPLHF
TRBV6-2/TRBV6-3	few	-	TRBJ1-2	TGTGCCAGCAGTTACGGACACACCAACTATGGCTACACCTTC	CASSYGHTNYGYTF
TRBV10-2	-	-	TRBJ2-1	TGCGCCAGCAGTGAATGGGCTTTGTTCTTC	CASSEWALFF
TRBV18	-	-	TRBJ2-1	TGTGCCAGCTCAAATTTTATTAGGGGCAGCTCCTACAATGAGCAGTTCTTC	CASSNFIRGSSYNEQFF